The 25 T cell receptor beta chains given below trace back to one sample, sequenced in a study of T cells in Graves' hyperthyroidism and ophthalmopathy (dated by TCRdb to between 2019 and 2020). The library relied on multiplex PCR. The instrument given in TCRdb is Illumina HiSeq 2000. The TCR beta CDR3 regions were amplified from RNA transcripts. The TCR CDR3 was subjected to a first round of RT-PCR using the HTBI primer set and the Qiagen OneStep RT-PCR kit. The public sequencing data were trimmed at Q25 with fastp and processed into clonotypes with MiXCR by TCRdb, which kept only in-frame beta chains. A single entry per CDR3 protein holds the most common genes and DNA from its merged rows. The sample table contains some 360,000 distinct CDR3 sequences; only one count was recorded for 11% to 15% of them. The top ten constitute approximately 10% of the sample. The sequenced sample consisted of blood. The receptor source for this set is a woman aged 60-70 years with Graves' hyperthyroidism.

In DNA form, the CDR3 reads TGCGCCAGCAGCCTAGGGGGCGTGGTAAGCAATGAGCAGTTCTTC. This encodes CASSLGGVVSNEQFF. The chain carries TRBV5-1 and TRBJ2-1, with 7 bases that match TRBD1. In germline, CDR1 is SGHRS, CDR2 YFSETQ. The V gene end was trimmed by 4 bases and the J gene end by 6 bases; junction bases not matched to a gene: 10. The CDR3 has 15 amino acids.

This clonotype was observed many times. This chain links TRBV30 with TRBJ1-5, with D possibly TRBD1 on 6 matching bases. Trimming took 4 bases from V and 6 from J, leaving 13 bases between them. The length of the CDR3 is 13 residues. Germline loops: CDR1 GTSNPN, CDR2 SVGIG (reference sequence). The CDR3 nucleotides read TGTGCCTGGAAACAGGGTATGGGTCAGCCCCAGCATTTT. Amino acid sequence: CAWKQGMGQPQHF.

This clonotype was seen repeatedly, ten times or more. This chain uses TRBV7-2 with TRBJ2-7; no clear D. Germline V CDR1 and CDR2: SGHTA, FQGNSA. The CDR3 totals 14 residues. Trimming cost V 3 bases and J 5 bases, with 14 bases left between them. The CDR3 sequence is CASSFSLPKDEQYF. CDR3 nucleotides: TGTGCCAGCAGCTTTAGCTTACCTAAGGACGAGCAGTACTTC.

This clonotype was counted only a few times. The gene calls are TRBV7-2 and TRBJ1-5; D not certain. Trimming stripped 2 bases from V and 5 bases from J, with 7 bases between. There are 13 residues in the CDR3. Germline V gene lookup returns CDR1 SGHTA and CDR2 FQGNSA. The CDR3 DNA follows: TGTGCCAGCAGCTTACAGACCTATCAGCCCCAGCATTTT. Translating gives CASSLQTYQPQHF.

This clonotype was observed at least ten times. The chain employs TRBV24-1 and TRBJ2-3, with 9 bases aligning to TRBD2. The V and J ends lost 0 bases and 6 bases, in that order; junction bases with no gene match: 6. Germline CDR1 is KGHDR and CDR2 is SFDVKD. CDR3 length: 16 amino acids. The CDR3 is CATSDLGSGRSDTQYF. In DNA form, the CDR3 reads TGTGCCACCAGTGATTTGGGTAGCGGGAGAAGCGATACGCAGTATTTT.

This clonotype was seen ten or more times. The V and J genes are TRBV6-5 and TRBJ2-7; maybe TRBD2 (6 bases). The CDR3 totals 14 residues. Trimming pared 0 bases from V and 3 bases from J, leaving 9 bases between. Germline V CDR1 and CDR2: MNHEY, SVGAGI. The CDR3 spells CASSYSGLNYEQYF. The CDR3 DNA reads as TGTGCCAGCAGTTACTCGGGACTGAACTACGAGCAGTACTTC.

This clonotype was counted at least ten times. This chain's CDR3 is CASSKSRGGDEQYF. CDR3 nucleotide sequence: TGTGCCAGCAGTAAGTCCCGGGGGGGCGACGAGCAGTACTTC. The chain carries TRBV2 and TRBJ2-7; 8 bases align to TRBD2. V was pared by 5 bases and J by 5 bases, with 8 bases of the junction left unmatched. The CDR3 runs to 14 residues. Germline V gene sequence: CDR1 SNHLY, CDR2 FYNNEI.

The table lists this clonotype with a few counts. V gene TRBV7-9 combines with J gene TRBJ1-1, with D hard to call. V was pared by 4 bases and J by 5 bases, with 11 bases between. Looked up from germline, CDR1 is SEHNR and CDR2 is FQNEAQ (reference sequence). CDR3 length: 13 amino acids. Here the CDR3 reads CASSSLYGTEAFF. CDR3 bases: TGTGCCAGCAGCTCATTATATGGGACTGAAGCTTTCTTT.

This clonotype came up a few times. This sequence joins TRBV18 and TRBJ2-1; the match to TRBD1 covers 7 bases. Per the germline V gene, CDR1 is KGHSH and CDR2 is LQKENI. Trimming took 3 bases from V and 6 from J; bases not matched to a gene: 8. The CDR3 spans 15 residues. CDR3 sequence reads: CASSPTDRDSNEQFF. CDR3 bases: TGTGCCAGCTCACCGACTGACAGGGATTCCAATGAGCAGTTCTTC. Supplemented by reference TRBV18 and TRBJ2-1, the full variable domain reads NAGVMQNPRHLVRRRGQEARLRCSPMKGHSHVYWYRQLPEEGLKFMVYLQKENIIDESGMPKERFSAEFPKEGPSILRIQQVVRGDSAAYFCASSPTDRDSNEQFFGPGTRLTVL.

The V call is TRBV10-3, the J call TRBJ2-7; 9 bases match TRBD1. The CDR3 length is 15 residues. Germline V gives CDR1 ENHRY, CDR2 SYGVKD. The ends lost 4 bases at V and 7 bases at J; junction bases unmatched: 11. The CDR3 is CAISGQAGTGQEQYF. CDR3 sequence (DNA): TGTGCCATCAGTGGACAGGCGGGGACAGGGCAGGAGCAGTACTTC.

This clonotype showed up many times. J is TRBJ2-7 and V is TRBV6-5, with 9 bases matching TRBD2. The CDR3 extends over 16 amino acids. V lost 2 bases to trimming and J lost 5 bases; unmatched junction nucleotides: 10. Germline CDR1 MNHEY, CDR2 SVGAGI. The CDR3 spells CASSYPRPSGIHEQYF. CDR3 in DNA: TGTGCCAGCAGTTACCCCCGCCCTAGCGGGATCCACGAGCAGTACTTC.

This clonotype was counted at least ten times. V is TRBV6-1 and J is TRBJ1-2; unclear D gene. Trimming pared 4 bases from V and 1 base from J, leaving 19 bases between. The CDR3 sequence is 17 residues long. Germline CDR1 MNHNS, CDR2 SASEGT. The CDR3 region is CASSVLGTGEHNYGYTF. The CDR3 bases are TGTGCCAGCAGTGTATTGGGCACCGGAGAACATAACTATGGCTACACCTTC.

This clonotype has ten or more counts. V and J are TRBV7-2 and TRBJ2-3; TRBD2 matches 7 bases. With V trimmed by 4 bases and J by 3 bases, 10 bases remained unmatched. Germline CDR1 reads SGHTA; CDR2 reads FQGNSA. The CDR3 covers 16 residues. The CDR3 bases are TGTGCCAGCAGCTCCCGCCTGGGCGGGAGAACAGATACGCAGTATTTT. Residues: CASSSRLGGRTDTQYF.

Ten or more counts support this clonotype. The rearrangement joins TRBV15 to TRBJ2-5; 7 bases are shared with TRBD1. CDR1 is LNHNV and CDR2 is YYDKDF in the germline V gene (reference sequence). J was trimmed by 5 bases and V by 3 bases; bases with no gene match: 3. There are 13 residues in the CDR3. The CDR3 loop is CATSRDRTETQYF. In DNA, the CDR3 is TGTGCCACCAGCAGGGACAGGACCGAGACCCAGTACTTC.

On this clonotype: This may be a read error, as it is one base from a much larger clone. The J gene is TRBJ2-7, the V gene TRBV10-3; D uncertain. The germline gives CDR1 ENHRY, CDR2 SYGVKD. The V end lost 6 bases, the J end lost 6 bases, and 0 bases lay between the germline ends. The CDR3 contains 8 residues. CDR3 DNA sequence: TGTGCCATCAGCGAGCAGTACTTC. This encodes CAISEQYF.

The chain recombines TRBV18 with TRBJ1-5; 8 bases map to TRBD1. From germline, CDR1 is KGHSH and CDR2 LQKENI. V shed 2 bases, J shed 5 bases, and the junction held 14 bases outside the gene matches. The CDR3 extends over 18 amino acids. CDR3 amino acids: CASSPNRGAGSGHQPQHF. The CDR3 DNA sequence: TGTGCCAGCTCACCAAACAGGGGGGCTGGTAGCGGACATCAGCCCCAGCATTTT.

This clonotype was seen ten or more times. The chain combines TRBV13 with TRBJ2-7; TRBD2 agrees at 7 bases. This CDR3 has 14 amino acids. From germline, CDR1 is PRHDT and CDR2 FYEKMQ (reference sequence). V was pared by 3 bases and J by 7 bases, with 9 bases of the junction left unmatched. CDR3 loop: CASSFSGGSGEQYF. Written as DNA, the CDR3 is TGTGCCAGCAGCTTTTCGGGGGGATCGGGAGAGCAGTACTTC.

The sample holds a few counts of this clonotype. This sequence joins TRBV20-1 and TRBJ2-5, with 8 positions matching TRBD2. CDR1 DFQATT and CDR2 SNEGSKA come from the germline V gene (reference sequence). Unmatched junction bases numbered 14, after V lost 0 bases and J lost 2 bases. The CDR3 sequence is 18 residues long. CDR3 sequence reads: CSARDPPRAGVGQETQYF. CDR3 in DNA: TGCAGTGCTAGAGATCCGCCTAGAGCGGGAGTGGGACAAGAGACCCAGTACTTC.

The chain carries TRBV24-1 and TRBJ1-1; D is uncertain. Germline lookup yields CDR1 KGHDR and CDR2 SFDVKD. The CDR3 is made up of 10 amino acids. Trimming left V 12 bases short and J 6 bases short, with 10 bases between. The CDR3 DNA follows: TGTGCCGCCCCCCCGCCTGAAGCTTTCTTT. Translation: CAAPPPEAFF.

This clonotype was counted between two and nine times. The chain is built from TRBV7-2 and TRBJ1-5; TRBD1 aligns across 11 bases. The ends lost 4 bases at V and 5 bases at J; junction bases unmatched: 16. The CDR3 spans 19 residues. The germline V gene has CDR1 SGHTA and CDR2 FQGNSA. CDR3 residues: CASSSSHWGQGDAHQPQHF. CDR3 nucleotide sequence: TGTGCCAGCAGCTCAAGCCATTGGGGACAGGGGGACGCACATCAGCCCCAGCATTTT.

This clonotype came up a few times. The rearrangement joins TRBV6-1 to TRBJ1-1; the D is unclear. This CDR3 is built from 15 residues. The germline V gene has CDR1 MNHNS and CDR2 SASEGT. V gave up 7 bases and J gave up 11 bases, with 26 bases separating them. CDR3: CASTTVGGVLPRAFF. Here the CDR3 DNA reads TGTGCCAGCACCACGGTCGGTGGGGTCCTCCCCCGGGCTTTCTTT.

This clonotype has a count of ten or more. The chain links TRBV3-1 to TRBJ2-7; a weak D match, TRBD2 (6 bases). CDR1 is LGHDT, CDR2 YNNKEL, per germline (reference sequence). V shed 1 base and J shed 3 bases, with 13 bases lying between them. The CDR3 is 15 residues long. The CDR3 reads CASSQGGASSYEQYF. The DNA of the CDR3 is TGTGCCAGCAGCCAAGGCGGGGCTAGCAGCTACGAGCAGTACTTC.

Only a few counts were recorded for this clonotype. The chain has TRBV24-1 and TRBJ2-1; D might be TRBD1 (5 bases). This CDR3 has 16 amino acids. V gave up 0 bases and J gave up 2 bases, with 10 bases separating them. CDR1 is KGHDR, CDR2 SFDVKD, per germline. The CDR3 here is CATSDLGAPTYNEQFF. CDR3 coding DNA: TGTGCCACCAGTGATTTGGGGGCCCCAACCTACAATGAGCAGTTCTTC.

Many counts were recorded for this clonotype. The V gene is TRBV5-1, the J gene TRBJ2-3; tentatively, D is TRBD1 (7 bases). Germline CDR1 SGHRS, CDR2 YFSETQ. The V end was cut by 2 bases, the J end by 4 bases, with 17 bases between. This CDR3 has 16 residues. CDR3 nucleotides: TGCGCCAGCAGCTTAGAGGGGAGGACAGGCGCAGATACGCAGTATTTT. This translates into CASSLEGRTGADTQYF.

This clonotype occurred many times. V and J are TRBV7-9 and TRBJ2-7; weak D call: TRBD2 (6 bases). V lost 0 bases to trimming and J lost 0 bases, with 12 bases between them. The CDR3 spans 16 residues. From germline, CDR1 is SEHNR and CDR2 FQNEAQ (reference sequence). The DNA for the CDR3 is TGTGCCAGCAGCTTAGCGGGGCAGCGGGCCTCCTACGAGCAGTACTTC. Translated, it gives CASSLAGQRASYEQYF.